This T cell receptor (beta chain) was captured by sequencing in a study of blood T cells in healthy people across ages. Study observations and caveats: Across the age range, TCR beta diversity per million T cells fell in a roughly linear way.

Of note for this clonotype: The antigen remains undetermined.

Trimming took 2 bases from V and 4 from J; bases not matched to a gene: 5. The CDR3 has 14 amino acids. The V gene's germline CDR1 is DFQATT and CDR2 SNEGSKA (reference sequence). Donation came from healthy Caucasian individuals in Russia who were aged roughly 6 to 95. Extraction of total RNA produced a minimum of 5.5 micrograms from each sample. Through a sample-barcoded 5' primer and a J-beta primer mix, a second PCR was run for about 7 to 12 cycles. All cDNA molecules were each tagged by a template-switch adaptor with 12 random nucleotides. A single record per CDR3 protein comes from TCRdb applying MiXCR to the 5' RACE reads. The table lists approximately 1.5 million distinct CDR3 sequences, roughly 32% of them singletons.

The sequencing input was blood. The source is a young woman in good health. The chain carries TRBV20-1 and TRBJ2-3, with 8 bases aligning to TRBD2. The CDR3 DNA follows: TGCAGTGCTAGAATCCGGGGGGGTGCAGATACGCAGTATTTT. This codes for CSARIRGGADTQYF.